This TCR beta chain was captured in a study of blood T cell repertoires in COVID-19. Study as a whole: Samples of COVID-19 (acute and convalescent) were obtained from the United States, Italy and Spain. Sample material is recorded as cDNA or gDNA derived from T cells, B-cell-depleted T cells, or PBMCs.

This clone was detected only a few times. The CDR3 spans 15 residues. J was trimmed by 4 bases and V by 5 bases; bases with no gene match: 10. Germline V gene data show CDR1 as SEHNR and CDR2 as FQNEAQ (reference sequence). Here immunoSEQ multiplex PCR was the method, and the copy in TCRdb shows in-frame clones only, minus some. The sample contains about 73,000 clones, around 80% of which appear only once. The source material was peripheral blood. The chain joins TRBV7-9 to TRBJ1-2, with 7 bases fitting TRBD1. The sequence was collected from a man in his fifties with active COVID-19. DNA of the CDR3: TGTGCCAGCAGCCCCACCGACAGGGCCATCTATGGCTACACCTTC. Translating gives CASSPTDRAIYGYTF.